This T cell receptor beta chain originates from a study of cytomegalovirus exposure and HLA in healthy donors. PCR used 60 Vbeta primers and 13 Jbeta primers. Sequencing was performed with immunoSEQ multiplex PCR; in TCRdb, only in-frame clones are kept and a portion is missing. The profile shows over 150,000 clones, roughly 80% of them singletons. This clone turned up a few times. Additional DNA sequences in this sample encode the identical CDR3. With 0 bases removed from V and 0 bases from J, the gap between germline ends came to 6 bases. The CDR3 contains 16 residues. Germline CDR1 MNHEY, CDR2 SVGAGI.

Sequenced material: PBMCs. This clonotype originated in a human donor in good health. This chain uses TRBV6-5 with TRBJ1-6; D perhaps matches TRBD1 (6 bases). The CDR3 DNA reads as TGTGCCAGCAGTTACTCGGACAGCTCCTATAATTCACCCCTCCACTTT. This translates into CASSYSDSSYNSPLHF.